The clone carrying this T cell receptor (beta chain) is labeled as medium-sized. Antigen unknown. The trim removed 5 bases at V and 3 bases at J, leaving 8 bases unmatched. This CDR3 region has 15 residues. Germline V CDR1 and CDR2: MNHNS, SASEGT. Genomic DNA yielded TCR beta CDR3, amplified by two-round multiplex PCR. Amplification during the initial PCR round employed primers specific to each TRBV and TRBJ gene. A single record per CDR3 protein comes from TCRdb applying MiXCR to the multiplex PCR reads. The profile shows roughly 32,000 distinct CDR3 sequences, around 43% of them singletons. These data belong to a study of prognosis after radiotherapy for stage I lung cancer. Study information: At a biologically effective dose of at least 100 Gy and in 3 to 5 fractions, SBRT was the radiotherapy delivered. Receipt of concurrent therapy with stereotactic body radiotherapy occurred in no patient.

Findings and caveats of the study: After stereotactic body radiation therapy, unique TCR clone counts dropped from a median of around 10,000 to 6,500.

The sequenced sample was PBMCs, obtained before or after stereotactic body radiation therapy (not recorded which). The TCR comes from a donor at least 50 years old with non-small cell lung cancer. V gene TRBV6-1 combines with J gene TRBJ1-2, with 8 bases identical to TRBD1. DNA for the CDR3: TGTGCCAGCAGTCGTGGACAGGGAAGAGACTATGGCTACACCTTC. This translates into CASSRGQGRDYGYTF.